One sample yielded the 5 T cell receptor beta chains listed below, sequenced in a study of T-cell memory formation after mild COVID-19 (dated by TCRdb to the early 2020s). Receptors were amplified or captured by 5' RACE. Reads for this sample came from an Illumina NovaSeq 6000. TCRdb trimmed public reads at Q25 via fastp, called clones via MiXCR and kept in-frame beta chains. Merged by CDR3 protein, the rows form single entries marked with the most common genes and DNA. This sample gives roughly 250,000 distinct CDR3 sequences in total; around 17% of them show up just once. The ten biggest clones cover around 3.4% of the sample. Sequencing was carried out using PBMCs or a T cell subset sorted from them (not recorded which). The receptors here all came from a man aged 18-30 years who had mild COVID-19 (a few samples of this study predate the infection). The sample titles of this study are shuffled in the database, so cell type and time point are left out; the donor was told from shared clones.

This clonotype was seen many times. The rearrangement joins TRBV20-1 to TRBJ2-7, with TRBD2 identical over 11 bases. Trimming removed 5 bases from V and 1 base from J; junction bases left unmatched: 4. The CDR3 has 14 amino acids. Germline CDR1 is DFQATT and CDR2 is SNEGSKA (reference sequence). The CDR3 region is CSAARTSGSYEQYF. DNA for the CDR3: TGCAGTGCTGCCAGGACTAGCGGGTCCTACGAGCAGTACTTC.

J is TRBJ2-1 and V is TRBV19; no clear D. The CDR3 is 13 residues long. Germline assignment: CDR1 LNHDA and CDR2 SQIVND (reference sequence). V was pared by 5 bases and J by 6 bases, with 11 bases between. CDR3 DNA: TGTGCCAGTAGTCTCCCCCTGGGCAATGAGCAGTTCTTC. Amino acid sequence: CASSLPLGNEQFF.

In its sample, this clonotype was seen a few times. The chain combines TRBV7-8 with TRBJ1-1; D is ambiguous. Looked up from germline, CDR1 is SGHVS and CDR2 is FQNEAQ. V was pared by 7 bases and J by 4 bases, with 19 bases between. CDR3 size: 15 residues. The CDR3 loop is CASTSRVPVGTEAFF. CDR3 coding DNA: TGTGCCAGCACCTCCCGGGTCCCGGTGGGCACTGAAGCTTTCTTT.

The chain links TRBV21-1 to TRBJ1-4; the table's D gene call, TRBD1, was not cross checked with the DNA. TRBV21-1 is a pseudogene locus. The CDR3 length is 16 residues. The CDR3 is CASSLDGGGKNEKLFF. The CDR3 nucleotides are TGTGCCAGCAGCCTGGACGGAGGGGGCAAAAATGAAAAACTGTTTTTT.

This clonotype has just a few counts. This chain uses TRBV7-8 with TRBJ2-1, with 8 bases fitting TRBD1. The ends lost 5 bases at V and 7 bases at J; junction bases unmatched: 7. The germline V gene has CDR1 SGHVS and CDR2 FQNEAQ. The CDR3 is 14 residues long. The CDR3 sequence: CASSPRTGRNEQFF. The CDR3 coding sequence is TGTGCCAGCAGCCCTCGGACAGGGAGGAATGAGCAGTTCTTC.